This T cell receptor beta chain was captured by sequencing in a study of cytomegalovirus exposure and HLA in healthy donors (dated by TCRdb to about 2017). About the study as a whole: According to an earlier analysis of several hundred of the donors, roughly 180 million T cells yielded 117 million unique TCR beta sequences and about 300 Gb of sequence data. The study profiled the T cell repertoires of 500 to 800 subjects by immunosequencing and related them to cytomegalovirus serostatus. Both class I and class II loci were covered by HLA typing, at four-digit resolution. All discovery cohort repertoires had been generated on a single sequencing platform. To predict cytomegalovirus infection status, the study combined high-throughput TCR immunosequencing, statistical association of individual TCRs with disease status, and machine learning. A separate validation cohort of about 110 different subjects was used in addition to the roughly 670-subject first cohort. Rather than using new phenotypic data, the later analysis identified candidate immune exposures from TCR beta sequences and from how often those sequences occurred across donors. A later analysis re-analyzed previously published TCR beta repertoires from 666 donors and added high-resolution HLA genotyping to study TCR occurrence patterns. The study was designed to test whether signatures of past pathogen exposure could be identified by cataloging public T cell receptors. Alongside the repertoire data, information on donor age, sex, ethnicity and CMV serostatus was compiled. Of the 350 to 450 genotyped donors, 81% fell in the genetic ancestry cluster associated with self-reported Caucasian donors. In a later genetic analysis, genome-wide SNP genotypes for about 65% of the 666 donors were used, and that subset was treated as a discovery cohort. On average, 235,054 unique TCR beta nucleotide sequences were sequenced per donor among 398 genotyped donors of the cohort, with around 19% of those sequences being non-productive. Roughly 290 gigabases of sequencing data and 70 million to 100 million unique TCR sequences made up an early release that covered around 640 HLA-typed donors. Typing coverage varied by locus: roughly 620-630 donors for A, B, C, DRB1 and DQB1; more than 500 for DQA1; about 600 for DPA1; 450 to 480 for DPB1. To decide whether each TCR beta V gene segment behaved as functional or pseudogenic, an earlier analysis of 587 of the donors relied on high-throughput TCR beta sequencing. Because of strong linkage in the cohort, roughly 5 DR-DQ haplotypes were treated as single units for association and clustering.

Sequences SGDLS (CDR1) and YYNGEE (CDR2) are obtained from the germline V gene. V was cut back by 1 base and J by 1 base, leaving a gap of 5 bases between them. The CDR3, cysteine through phenylalanine, is 14 amino acids long. The CDR3 DNA has 42 bases and is translated from base 1. General findings and caveats noted by the study authors: CMV serostatus was the only immune exposure information available for the cohort. According to the authors, the approach could potentially be generalized to other disease states and immunological phenotypes. Correlated functional status among segregating V segments might reflect linkage disequilibrium, but an unknown experimental factor could not be ruled out. In both the original and validation cohorts, the classifier was reported to diagnose cytomegalovirus status with high specificity and sensitivity. A few of the identified cytomegalovirus-associated TCR beta chains were confirmed in vitro to be specific for cytomegalovirus antigens. While some public TCRs were present in many individuals, most TCR sequences turned up only very rarely across donors. A later genetic analysis reported fewer N-insertions in productive TCRs among donors in an Asian-associated ancestry cluster than the roughly 640-donor mean. A further reported finding was that TCR beta sequences accurately predicted the HLA-A and HLA-B alleles for most subjects in the first cohort. Because counts were too low, around 17 rarely observed V segments, including chromosome 9 orphons, were left out of the earlier analysis of 500 to 750 of the donors. A cluster of highly shared sequence variants was judged likely to be a technical artifact of the sequencing pipeline. The study gave a list of about 170 TCR beta chains associated with cytomegalovirus. Only TCR beta chains were sequenced in this cohort, and the absence of alpha or paired-chain data limited detectable features. In a later analysis, HLA-associated TCR beta chains were found to be more clonally expanded and to have lower generation probabilities than equally common non-associated chains. In a later analysis, TCR association rates were found to vary across HLA loci, with the most associated TCRs seen for DRB1 alleles and the fewest for HLA-C alleles. The presence/absence analyses assumed that sequencing depth was roughly uniform across donors, and that assumption may not be true. Because the 87-base-pair reads could not distinguish some IMGT-functional V segments, including TRBV6-2 and TRBV6-3, those segments were excluded. Broadly in line with IMGT annotations, most TCR beta V segments showed up in productive rearrangements about 87% or about 30% of the time in an earlier analysis of several hundred of the donors. In a later analysis, 15,000 to 20,000 TCR beta sequences were associated with specific HLA alleles at a false discovery rate of 0.05. In a later analysis, several top co-occurrence clusters were reported to appear linked to parvovirus B19, influenza, CMV and Epstein-Barr virus. V-gene and J-gene trimming of TCR beta chains was associated with a missense DCLRE1C variant in a later genetic analysis, and the association was replicated in an independent cohort. A later analysis found that most CMV-associated TCR beta chains appeared HLA-restricted, with HLA associations seemingly driven largely by CMV exposure. When HLA alleles, especially DR and DQ, strongly co-occurred, TCR associations were difficult to assign to individual alleles. HLA typing was unavailable for some donors at each locus, so association tests used only the typed subset.

The library was made by the immunoSEQ multiplex PCR assay. The multiplex PCR relied on a mix of 60 forward primers for TCR Vbeta segments and 13 reverse primers for TCR Jbeta segments. The CDR3 region of rearranged TCR beta genes was amplified from genomic DNA by a multiplex PCR assay. Amplified TCR beta libraries were sequenced as 87-base-pair reads on the Illumina HiSeq System. For the original study's pipeline: A later analysis tallied 75 million to 95 million unique TCR beta chains across the 666 repertoires, and approximately 12 million of those chains were shared by two or more donors. To remove PCR and sequencing errors, raw reads were error-corrected and collapsed into unique sequences using a nearest-neighbor algorithm that merged closely related sequences. To assign V, D and J gene segments, CDR3 sequences were aligned to IMGT reference sequences. For a sequence to be retained, a match of at least six nucleotides to both a V gene segment and a J gene segment was required. Rearrangements were called productive when the CDR3 lacked stop codons and stayed in frame with V and J; all others were non-productive. Following IMGT convention, CDR3 was defined as the stretch from the second conserved V-encoded cysteine up to the conserved J-encoded phenylalanine. The earlier analysis of 500 to 650 of the donors excluded any sequence lacking an unambiguous match to a single V gene segment. An earlier analysis of roughly 590 of the donors called V segments functional above 56.7% productive rearrangements and segregating when the between-donor standard deviation exceeded 5%. A statistical classification framework was built to diagnose cytomegalovirus status from the catalog of TCR beta chain sequences. A later analysis assigned V and J genes by comparing TCR nucleotide sequences with IMGT/GENE-DB human TR gene sequences. Using the TCRdist pipeline, a later analysis assigned CDR3 sequences along with most-parsimonious VDJ recombination scenarios. In a later analysis, each TCR beta chain was defined by its CDR3 amino acid sequence together with its V-gene family, and reads without a unique V-gene family were excluded. A later analysis removed over 500 highly shared, low-generation-probability nucleotide sequences to deal with suspected cross-contamination and a sequencing artifact. In a later analysis, a clonal expansion index was calculated for each public chain from normalized within-repertoire ranks of inferred template counts. In a later analysis, generation probabilities were computed using a VDJ recombination model fitted to out-of-frame rearrangements, and the results were checked against IGoR. In a later analysis, TCR-TCR, TCR-HLA and TCR-CMV co-occurrence was scored with hypergeometric tests, and a repertoire-size bias correction was applied to TCR pairs. In a later analysis, false discovery rates were estimated by permuting HLA or CMV assignments 20 times. A later analysis grouped co-occurring TCRs with DBSCAN, adding TCRdist sequence similarity when clustering within HLA-allele-positive subsets. Co-occurrence clustering excluded repertoires with fewer than 30,000 or more than 120,000 public chains, plus five with anomalous nucleotide sharing. In TCRdb, the immuneACCESS table is reduced to in-frame sequences with V and J assigned. These tables do not hold every clone; where another copy was compared, an unresolved V gene accounts for under half, and the others remain unexplained. V and J calls and clone size are as listed in that table; D and trimming were resolved from the DNA. This sample's listing comprises around 31,000 clones. The top ten clonotypes cover 0.71% of the sample.

The cohort consisted of 650 to 700 healthy bone marrow donors. Cohort members were all nominally healthy when sampled, although unrecorded immune exposures were likely present. The donor tested CMV seronegative, placing the donor among the approximately 360 seronegative members of the cohort. Each donor provided a peripheral blood sample, and peripheral blood mononuclear cells were used for TCR beta sequencing. Genomic DNA was extracted from the blood cell samples with the Qiagen DNeasy Blood Extraction Kit. A remark on this clone: Its recognized antigen is unknown.

The receptor was isolated from a man between 25 and 39 years old in good health and CMV-seronegative. The V and J genes are TRBV9 and TRBJ1-4, with a tentative D gene TRBD1 over 5 matching bases. Sequencing was performed on PBMCs. The CDR3 protein is CASSVQGTNEKLFF. Read as DNA, the sequence is TGTGCCAGCAGCGTACAGGGAACTAATGAAAAACTGTTTTTT. Reference TRBV9 and TRBJ1-4 genes cover what lies past the CDR3, so the full variable domain is DSGVTQTPKHLITATGQRVTLRCSPRSGDLSVYWYQQSLDQGLQFLIQYYNGEERAKGNILERFSAQQFPDLHSELNLSSLELGDSALYFCASSVQGTNEKLFFGSGTQLSVL.